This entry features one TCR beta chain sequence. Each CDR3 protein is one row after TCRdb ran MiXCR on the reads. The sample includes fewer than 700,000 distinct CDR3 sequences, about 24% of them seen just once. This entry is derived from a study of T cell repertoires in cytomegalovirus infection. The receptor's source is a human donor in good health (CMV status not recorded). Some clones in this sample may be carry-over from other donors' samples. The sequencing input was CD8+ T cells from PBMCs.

The CDR3 protein is CSARDEGYWNYEQYV. The CDR3 nucleotides are TGCAGTGCTAGAGATGAGGGTTATTGGAATTACGAGCAGTACGTC. The chain recombines TRBV20-1 with TRBJ2-7, with a tentative D call TRBD2 (5 bases). There are 15 residues in the CDR3. V lost 0 bases, J lost 4 bases, and 16 bases lay in between. Germline V gives CDR1 DFQATT, CDR2 SNEGSKA (reference sequence).